Shown below are 21 T cell receptor beta chains from a single sample sequenced in a study of blood T cells in healthy people across ages. The authors ran a second PCR of roughly 6 to 11 cycles using a sample-barcoded 5' primer and a J-beta primer mix. MiXCR was run by TCRdb on the 5' RACE reads, yielding one entry per CDR3 protein. The sample lists roughly 500,000 distinct CDR3 sequences; about 26% were seen once. Sequences were obtained from blood. The source of these receptors is a woman aged 70-85 years in good health.

This clonotype appeared many times. The chain employs TRBV7-9 and TRBJ1-2; 9 nucleotides line up with TRBD1. The germline CDR1 and CDR2 sequences are SEHNR and FQNEAQ (reference sequence). V was clipped by 5 bases and J by 5 bases; unmatched bases: 3. This CDR3 comprises 13 residues. The CDR3 bases are TGTGCCAGCAGCCCCGGGACAGGGTATGGCTACACCTTC. Protein sequence: CASSPGTGYGYTF.

The genes are TRBV10-3 and TRBJ2-5; 11 nucleotides line up with TRBD2. From germline, CDR1 is ENHRY and CDR2 SYGVKD. CDR3 size: 16 residues. V shed 0 bases and J 1 base; nucleotides not matched to a gene: 1. In DNA, the CDR3 is TGTGCCATCAGTGAGTCGCTAGCGGGGGGCCAAGAGACCCAGTACTTC. Protein sequence: CAISESLAGGQETQYF.

CDR3 region: CASSPLTSGEEEFF. CDR3 DNA sequence: TGCGCCAGCAGCCCCCTTACTAGCGGGGAAGAGGAGTTCTTC. The V call is TRBV5-1, the J call TRBJ2-1; 10 nucleotides agree with TRBD2. The V gene end was trimmed by 4 bases and the J gene end by 14 bases; junction bases not matched to a gene: 12. The length of the CDR3 is 14 residues. Germline loops: CDR1 SGHRS, CDR2 YFSETQ.

This chain connects TRBV7-9 to TRBJ2-5; 11 bases are shared with TRBD2. The better agreement between TRBJ2-7 and the DNA end casts doubt on the J call. The CDR3 totals 17 residues. Germline CDR1 and CDR2: SEHNR and FQNEAQ (reference sequence). As DNA, the CDR3 is TGTGCCAGCAGCTTCCGGACTAGCGGGCATAAGAACTACGAGCAGTACTTC. As protein: CASSFRTSGHKNYEQYF.

The chain is built from TRBV5-1 and TRBJ1-4; D may be TRBD1 (6 bases). The CDR3 consists of 13 residues. V was clipped by 4 bases and J by 7 bases, with 11 bases between them. Germline V CDR1 and CDR2: SGHRS, YFSETQ. The CDR3 coding sequence is TGCGCCAGCAGCCCGGGACATGGTGAAAAACTGTTTTTT. This sequence encodes CASSPGHGEKLFF.

In this sample, this clonotype turned up a few times. Its ends do not fully match the called genes, so a read error is possible. V is TRBV7-9 and J is TRBJ1-2; D perhaps matches TRBD1 (6 bases). Germline V CDR1 and CDR2: SEHNR, FQNEAQ (reference sequence). The CDR3 length is 17 residues. CDR3 nucleotide sequence: TGTGCCAGCAGCTCGGGCCGGGGGCTCTCAGCTAACTATGGTTACACCTTC. Translation: CASSSGRGLSANYGYTF.

This clonotype appeared a few times. The chain combines TRBV15 with TRBJ1-2, with D unclear. The V end was cut by 5 bases, the J end by 4 bases, with 17 bases between. Germline V gene lookup returns CDR1 LNHNV and CDR2 YYDKDF (reference sequence). This CDR3 contains 15 residues. CDR3 region: CATSPRQGPRYGYTF. The CDR3 DNA sequence: TGTGCCACCAGCCCTCGACAAGGCCCCCGCTATGGCTACACCTTC.

This clonotype was observed at least ten times. The CDR3 protein is CASSPPRRSGRESEQYF. As DNA, the CDR3 is TGTGCCAGCTCACCACCTAGAAGGTCGGGAAGGGAGAGCGAGCAGTACTTC. J is TRBJ2-5 and V is TRBV18, with D perhaps matching TRBD2 (5 bases). With the DNA end fitting TRBJ2-7 better, the J assignment may be wrong. CDR1 KGHSH and CDR2 LQKENI come from the germline V gene. The CDR3 loop spans 17 amino acids.

This sequence joins TRBV20-1 and TRBJ1-5; D uncertain. This CDR3 is built from 14 residues. V was shortened by 3 bases and J by 4 bases, with 13 bases between the two germline ends. Germline CDR1 is DFQATT and CDR2 is SNEGSKA (reference sequence). Here the CDR3 reads CSASYRGFNQPQHF. Written as DNA, the CDR3 is TGCAGTGCTAGTTATCGAGGATTTAATCAGCCCCAGCATTTT.

The table lists this clonotype with a few counts. The rearrangement uses TRBV15 and TRBJ2-5; D is unresolved. The germline gives CDR1 LNHNV, CDR2 YYDKDF (reference sequence). The V end lost 3 bases, the J end lost 0 bases, and 8 bases lay between the germline ends. CDR3 length: 14 amino acids. Here the CDR3 reads CATSRNLYQETQYF. CDR3 in DNA: TGTGCCACCAGCAGGAACCTGTACCAAGAGACCCAGTACTTC.

CDR3 nucleotides: TGCGCCAGCAATCGAGGGGACAAAAACATTCAGTACTTC. This sequence encodes CASNRGDKNIQYF. The chain links TRBV10-2 to TRBJ2-4; D possibly uses TRBD1 or TRBD2 (5 bases each). The CDR3 consists of 13 residues. Trimming removed 7 bases from V and 3 bases from J, with 10 bases in between. CDR1 and CDR2 (germline): WSHSY, SAAADI.

This chain uses TRBV20-1 with TRBJ1-1; D may be TRBD1 (6 bases). V lost 0 bases to trimming and J lost 5 bases, with 22 bases between them. The germline gives CDR1 DFQATT, CDR2 SNEGSKA (reference sequence). CDR3 size: 17 residues. The CDR3 DNA reads TGCAGTGCTAGAGACAACGACATTTCCCTAGGGGGAACTGAAGCTTTCTTT. Its protein is CSARDNDISLGGTEAFF.

V gene TRBV7-2 combines with J gene TRBJ2-1; the match to TRBD1 covers 8 bases. Losses at the gene ends were 4 bases for V and 7 bases for J; bases not matched to a gene: 3. In germline, CDR1 is SGHTA, CDR2 FQGNSA. The CDR3 runs to 13 residues. The CDR3 DNA sequence: TGTGCCAGCAGCTACCGGACAGGGAATGAGCAGTTCTTC. It is translated as CASSYRTGNEQFF.

V gene TRBV18 combines with J gene TRBJ1-2, with a weak D call TRBD1 (6 bases). The CDR3 loop spans 16 amino acids. The V end was cut by 2 bases, the J end by 0 bases, with 13 bases between. CDR1 and CDR2 (germline): KGHSH, LQKENI. The CDR3 sequence: CASSPTSQGPNYGYTF. DNA for the CDR3: TGTGCCAGCTCACCAACTTCACAGGGACCTAACTATGGCTACACCTTC.

The sample holds a few counts of this clonotype. The V gene is TRBV7-6, the J gene TRBJ1-4; perhaps TRBD1 as D (5 bases). Trimming removed 2 bases from V and 0 bases from J, with 10 bases in between. Looked up from germline, CDR1 is SGHVS and CDR2 is FNYEAQ. The CDR3 is made up of 16 amino acids. The CDR3 DNA reads as TGTGCCAGCAGCTTACAACAGGCCACAACTAATGAAAAACTGTTTTTT. Translating it yields CASSLQQATTNEKLFF.

A few counts support this clonotype. This chain uses TRBV11-2 with TRBJ1-2; no reliable D call. Germline V gene sequence: CDR1 SGHAT, CDR2 FQNNGV. Trimming removed 5 bases at V and 4 bases at J, with 11 bases between. This CDR3 is built from 13 residues. The CDR3 loop reads CASSPGVSYGYTF. CDR3 nucleotide sequence: TGTGCCAGCAGCCCCGGGGTATCCTATGGCTACACCTTC. Drawing the rest from reference TRBV11-2 and TRBJ1-2, the complete variable domain is EAGVAQSPRYKIIEKRQSVAFWCNPISGHATLYWYQQILGQGPKLLIQFQNNGVVDDSQLPKDRFSAERLKGVDSTLKIQPAKLEDSAVYLCASSPGVSYGYTFGSGTRLTVV.

J is TRBJ2-1 and V is TRBV2; the match to TRBD1 covers 9 bases. J gave up 8 bases and V 4 bases, and 12 bases lay outside the gene matches. This CDR3 region has 16 residues. In germline, CDR1 is SNHLY, CDR2 FYNNEI. Here the CDR3 reads CASSVSRRGQGDEQFF. In DNA form, the CDR3 reads TGTGCCAGCAGTGTCTCCCGAAGGGGACAGGGCGATGAGCAGTTCTTC.

This chain connects TRBV5-1 to TRBJ2-3; 10 bases are shared with TRBD2. Trimming took 4 bases from V and 2 from J; bases not matched to a gene: 7. This CDR3 comprises 16 residues. Germline V lookup: CDR1 SGHRS, CDR2 YFSETQ. The CDR3 nucleotides read TGCGCCAGCAGCCCTGTAGCGGGGGGCCTCACAGATACGCAGTATTTT. This encodes CASSPVAGGLTDTQYF.

This clonotype was seen once. The chain couples TRBV5-1 to TRBJ2-3; tentatively, D is TRBD2 (6 bases). CDR1 and CDR2 from the germline V gene are SGHRS and YFSETQ. V dropped 1 base and J dropped 2 bases, with 14 bases sitting between them. The CDR3 spans 16 residues. CDR3: CASSLRGRDTTDTQYF. CDR3 coding DNA: TGCGCCAGCAGCTTGCGAGGGCGGGATACCACAGATACGCAGTATTTT.

V and J are TRBV29-1 and TRBJ1-2; D remains ambiguous. The V end was cut by 7 bases, the J end by 0 bases, with 9 bases between. Germline assignment: CDR1 SQVTM and CDR2 ANQGSEA. The CDR3 is 12 amino acids. For the CDR3, the DNA is TGCAGCGCCCAGGCTTCTAACTATGGCTACACCTTC. Its translation is CSAQASNYGYTF.

The table lists this clonotype with a few counts. This chain connects TRBV27 to TRBJ1-2, with D unclear. Trimming took 8 bases from V and 4 from J, leaving 17 bases between them. The germline CDR1 and CDR2 sequences are MNHEY and SMNVEV (reference sequence). The CDR3 sequence is 14 residues long. CDR3 bases: TGTGCCAGCGCCTCCTTGGACCGATCCTATGGCTACACCTTC. Translated, it gives CASASLDRSYGYTF.